Given below is one TCR beta chain in context. The data were taken from a study of blood T cell repertoires in COVID-19. Turning to the study itself: T cells, B-cell-depleted T cells, or PBMCs provided the cDNA or gDNA that served as material.

Only in-frame clones appear in the TCRdb table, and some are missing; sequencing was by immunoSEQ multiplex PCR. The sample consists of around 92,000 clones, more than 70% of them appearing once. The J segment lost 8 bases and the V segment lost 4 bases, leaving 5 bases of the junction unmatched. Germline CDR1 and CDR2: LNHDA and SQIVND (reference sequence). The length of the CDR3 is 15 residues. The sample was peripheral blood. The receptor's source is an older woman in a cohort sampled during active or convalescent COVID-19. The chain uses TRBV19 and TRBJ2-3, with 14 bases that match TRBD2. The CDR3 here is CASSTGLAGAATQYF. CDR3 sequence (DNA): TGTGCCAGTAGTACGGGACTAGCGGGGGCGGCTACGCAGTATTTT. Drawing the rest from reference TRBV19 and TRBJ2-3, the complete variable domain is DGGITQSPKYLFRKEGQNVTLSCEQNLNHDAMYWYRQDPGQGLRLIYYSQIVNDFQKGDIAEGYSVSREKKESFPLTVTSAQKNPTAFYLCASSTGLAGAATQYFGPGTRLTVL.